The 29 T cell receptor beta chains below come from one sample, sequenced in a study of T cell responses to AZD1222 COVID-19 vaccine. Sequencing used immunoSEQ multiplex PCR; TCRdb keeps in-frame clones, though not all of them. The table includes over 100,000 clones, approximately 85% detected once. Sample: peripheral blood, taken on day 0 of MenACWY control vaccination. These receptor sequences come from an adult in good health.

This chain links TRBV7-8 with TRBJ2-7, with 7 nucleotides matching TRBD1. J was trimmed by 1 base and V by 6 bases; bases with no gene match: 9. The CDR3 spans 15 residues. From germline, CDR1 is SGHVS and CDR2 FQNEAQ. CDR3 in DNA: TGTGCCAGCAGTTTGGGACAGAAGCTTTCCTACGAGCAGTACTTC. Encoded protein: CASSLGQKLSYEQYF.

The chain carries TRBV19 and TRBJ1-2; a weak D match, TRBD1 (6 bases). The CDR3 contains 14 residues. V lost 6 bases to trimming and J lost 4 bases, with 15 bases between them. Germline assignment: CDR1 LNHDA and CDR2 SQIVND (reference sequence). The CDR3 protein is CASRFNRDSYGYTF. The CDR3, as DNA: TGTGCCAGTAGGTTCAACAGGGATTCCTATGGCTACACCTTC.

The chain joins TRBV30 to TRBJ1-2; unclear D gene. Germline assignment: CDR1 GTSNPN and CDR2 SVGIG (reference sequence). V was shortened by 5 bases and J by 4 bases, with 14 bases between the two germline ends. The CDR3 runs 13 residues. The CDR3 region has the DNA TGTGCCTGGGCCCTAGGGCACGTCTATGGCTACACCTTC. It translates to CAWALGHVYGYTF.

The V call is TRBV7-3, the J call TRBJ2-3; 7 bases map to TRBD2. Germline loops: CDR1 SGHTA, CDR2 FQGTGA. This CDR3 region has 16 residues. V dropped 3 bases and J dropped 2; count of bases not matched to a gene: 8. The CDR3: CASSLDAAGTTDTQYF. The CDR3 coding sequence is TGTGCCAGCAGCTTGGATGCAGCGGGAACCACAGATACGCAGTATTTT. Based on the CDR3 plus reference TRBV7-3 and TRBJ2-3, the full variable domain is GAGVSQTPSNKVTEKGKYVELRCDPISGHTALYWYRQSLGQGPEFLIYFQGTGAADDSGLPNDRFFAVRPEGSVSTLKIQRTERGDSAVYLCASSLDAAGTTDTQYFGPGTRLTVL.

The chain couples TRBV30 to TRBJ2-3, with D hard to call. This CDR3 comprises 13 residues. V lost 3 bases to trimming and J lost 0 bases, with 7 bases between them. Germline CDR1 reads GTSNPN; CDR2 reads SVGIG (reference sequence). CDR3 nucleotides: TGTGCCTGGAGAACCCCAAGCACAGATACGCAGTATTTT. The encoded protein is CAWRTPSTDTQYF.

Here the CDR3 reads CASSPDPRHHYGYTF. DNA of the CDR3: TGTGCCAGCAGCCCCGACCCAAGGCATCACTATGGCTACACCTTC. The chain uses TRBV7-6 and TRBJ1-2; the D is unclear. CDR3 size: 15 residues. V was pared by 5 bases and J by 3 bases, with 16 bases between. Germline CDR1 is SGHVS and CDR2 is FNYEAQ.

V is TRBV5-1 and J is TRBJ1-4; TRBD1 aligns across 8 bases. Germline V lookup: CDR1 SGHRS, CDR2 YFSETQ. Losses at the gene ends were 4 bases for V and 6 bases for J; bases not matched to a gene: 8. This CDR3 comprises 15 residues. CDR3 nucleotides: TGCGCCAGCAGCGCGGACGGACAGGGTTATGAAAAACTGTTTTTT. Its translation: CASSADGQGYEKLFF.

J is TRBJ2-2 and V is TRBV7-6, with D unclear. This CDR3 has 15 residues. Deletions cut 6 bases from V and 1 base from J, with 12 bases between. CDR1 and CDR2 (germline): SGHVS, FNYEAQ. The CDR3 DNA follows: TGTGCCAGCAGGCTCATGTCGGTGAACACCGGGGAGCTGTTTTTT. It specifies CASRLMSVNTGELFF.

The chain carries TRBV7-2 and TRBJ1-1; perhaps TRBD1 as D (5 bases). CDR1 is SGHTA, CDR2 FQGNSA, per germline. Trimming took 5 bases from V and 4 from J, leaving 17 bases between them. The CDR3 is 15 amino acids. CDR3 sequence: CASSKFTGAVTEAFF. The DNA of the CDR3 is TGTGCCAGCAGCAAATTCACCGGGGCGGTCACTGAAGCTTTCTTT.

The V gene is TRBV5-1, the J gene TRBJ1-1; no definite D call. Germline V CDR1 and CDR2: SGHRS, YFSETQ. The CDR3 spans 13 residues. V lost 2 bases and J 0 bases, leaving 5 bases between the germline ends. CDR3 residues: CASSFQMNTEAFF. The DNA of the CDR3 is TGCGCCAGCAGCTTTCAAATGAACACTGAAGCTTTCTTT. Combining the CDR3 with reference TRBV5-1 and TRBJ1-1 gives the whole variable domain KAGVTQTPRYLIKTRGQQVTLSCSPISGHRSVSWYQQTPGQGLQFLFEYFSETQRNKGNFPGRFSGRQFSNSRSEMNVSTLELGDSALYLCASSFQMNTEAFFGQGTRLTVV.

The V and J genes are TRBV19 and TRBJ2-7; D is possibly TRBD1 or TRBD2 (5 bases each). Looked up from germline, CDR1 is LNHDA and CDR2 is SQIVND (reference sequence). V was shortened by 1 base and J by 2 bases, with 9 bases between the two germline ends. The CDR3 consists of 14 residues. CDR3 nucleotides: TGTGCCAGTAGTATAGGGGGGAACGCCTACGAGCAGTACTTC. It codes for CASSIGGNAYEQYF.

The chain joins TRBV19 to TRBJ1-6, with D unresolved. Trimming removed 3 bases at V and 7 bases at J, with 4 bases between. Germline CDR1 and CDR2: LNHDA and SQIVND (reference sequence). There are 12 residues in the CDR3. CDR3: CASSINNSPLHF. The CDR3, as DNA: TGTGCCAGTAGTATCAACAATTCACCCCTCCACTTT.

The chain couples TRBV20-1 to TRBJ2-5; maybe TRBD2 (6 bases). The CDR3 runs to 15 residues. The germline CDR1 and CDR2 sequences are DFQATT and SNEGSKA (reference sequence). Trimming removed 3 bases from V and 3 bases from J, with 17 bases in between. CDR3 sequence (DNA): TGCAGTGCTAGTCGGCGGGATAATATTGAAGAGACCCAGTACTTC. The encoded protein is CSASRRDNIEETQYF.

The chain combines TRBV23-1 with TRBJ2-2; the D is unclear. TRBV23-1 is an open reading frame, and its role is uncertain. This CDR3 comprises 14 residues. The ends were cut back, 3 bases at V and 6 bases at J, with 11 bases in the middle. The CDR3 loop reads CASSHGEIAGELFF. Here the CDR3 DNA reads TGCGCCAGCAGTCATGGGGAAATCGCCGGGGAGCTGTTTTTT.

Regarding this clone: One end of the junction varies from germline; a read error may be responsible. The rearrangement uses TRBV29-1 and TRBJ2-1; 7 nucleotides align to TRBD2. The CDR3 consists of 13 residues. Germline V gene data show CDR1 as SQVTM and CDR2 as ANQGSEA. The CDR3 DNA follows: TGCAGCGCCAACCCAGACAGCAGCGGGACCCAGCTCTTC. Protein product: CSANPDSSGTQLF.

The chain is built from TRBV6-1 and TRBJ2-5; no reliable D call. Germline V gene data show CDR1 as MNHNS and CDR2 as SASEGT. V shed 1 base and J shed 5 bases, with 8 bases lying between them. This CDR3 has 13 residues. CDR3 sequence: CASSEDSQETQYF. In DNA, the CDR3 is TGTGCCAGCAGTGAAGACAGTCAGGAGACCCAGTACTTC.

This clone occurred once. The chain recombines TRBV6-4 with TRBJ1-1; TRBD1 matches at 7 bases. V shed 6 bases, J shed 7 bases, and the junction held 2 bases outside the gene matches. CDR1 and CDR2 from the germline V gene are MRHNA and SNTAGT. This CDR3 has 11 amino acids. The CDR3, as DNA: TGTGCCAGCAGACAGGGGAATGAAGCTTTCTTT. This sequence encodes CASRQGNEAFF.

The chain joins TRBV6-1 to TRBJ1-4; TRBD1 agrees at 7 bases. The CDR3 contains 15 residues. The junction had 7 bases not matched to a gene; V was cut back by 1 base and J by 8 bases. Germline V lookup: CDR1 MNHNS, CDR2 SASEGT. The CDR3 loop is CASSEGEGAREKLFF. As DNA, the CDR3 is TGTGCCAGCAGTGAAGGGGAGGGGGCGAGGGAAAAACTGTTTTTT.

The rearrangement joins TRBV19 to TRBJ1-3; maybe TRBD1 (6 bases). V lost 10 bases to trimming and J lost 4 bases, with 11 bases between them. CDR1 and CDR2 from the germline V gene are LNHDA and SQIVND (reference sequence). This CDR3 contains 12 residues. CDR3 sequence (DNA): TGTGCCACTCGGACAGAAGGAAACACCATATATTTT. Encoded protein: CATRTEGNTIYF.

V and J are TRBV7-8 and TRBJ2-3, with 10 bases lining up with TRBD2. Germline CDR1 and CDR2: SGHVS and FQNEAQ. This CDR3 is built from 18 residues. V lost 3 bases to trimming and J lost 5 bases; unmatched junction nucleotides: 14. This CDR3 is CASSLGYRLAGAGDTQYF. The CDR3 nucleotides read TGTGCCAGCAGCTTGGGGTACCGGCTAGCGGGGGCGGGAGATACGCAGTATTTT.

The chain carries TRBV18 and TRBJ1-2; D remains ambiguous. Trimming pared 1 base from V and 2 bases from J, leaving 14 bases between. This CDR3 is built from 16 residues. CDR1 KGHSH and CDR2 LQKENI come from the germline V gene. CDR3 in DNA: TGTGCCAGCTCACCACTATGGGGTTGGGAAAACTATGGCTACACCTTC. This translates into CASSPLWGWENYGYTF. Based on the CDR3 plus reference TRBV18 and TRBJ1-2, the full variable domain is NAGVMQNPRHLVRRRGQEARLRCSPMKGHSHVYWYRQLPEEGLKFMVYLQKENIIDESGMPKERFSAEFPKEGPSILRIQQVVRGDSAAYFCASSPLWGWENYGYTFGSGTRLTVV.

The chain carries TRBV7-2 and TRBJ2-7; possible D gene TRBD2, 5 bases. The CDR3 consists of 14 residues. Trimming stripped 1 base from V and 4 bases from J, with 11 bases between. Germline values: CDR1 SGHTA, CDR2 FQGNSA. The chain's CDR3 is CASSLDRDGYEQYF. The CDR3 region has the DNA TGTGCCAGCAGCTTAGACCGGGATGGGTACGAGCAGTACTTC.

V gene TRBV18 combines with J gene TRBJ2-1; D gene ambiguous. Trimming stripped 2 bases from V and 8 bases from J, with 16 bases between. There are 15 residues in the CDR3. Germline V gene sequence: CDR1 KGHSH, CDR2 LQKENI. The CDR3 DNA reads as TGTGCCAGCTCACCATCGGGCCCGAGGATAGATGAGCAGTTCTTC. This codes for CASSPSGPRIDEQFF.

The chain couples TRBV11-1 to TRBJ2-5; 10 bases map to TRBD1. V gave up 3 bases and J gave up 5 bases; unmatched junction bases: 0. CDR3 length equals 13 residues. Germline V CDR1 and CDR2: SGHAT, FQDESV (reference sequence). The CDR3 sequence is CASSLGQGETQYF. For the CDR3, the DNA is TGTGCCAGCAGCTTGGGACAGGGGGAGACCCAGTACTTC.

In DNA, the CDR3 is TGTGCCACCAGTGACCGCGAGGTGGCTAGCGACAATGAGCAGTTCTTC. Its translation: CATSDREVASDNEQFF. This chain links TRBV24-1 with TRBJ2-1; D is possibly TRBD2 (6 bases). Germline V CDR1 and CDR2: KGHDR, SFDVKD. Trimming left V 4 bases short and J 5 bases short, with 17 bases between. This CDR3 is built from 16 residues.

The gene calls are TRBV5-1 and TRBJ1-4; 11 positions match TRBD1. J gave up 7 bases and V 0 bases, and 2 bases lay outside the gene matches. This CDR3 region has 15 residues. CDR1 and CDR2 (germline): SGHRS, YFSETQ. CDR3 loop: CASSLAGTGGEKLFF. CDR3 DNA sequence: TGCGCCAGCAGCTTGGCGGGGACAGGGGGTGAAAAACTGTTTTTT.

This chain joins TRBV4-3 and TRBJ2-1; TRBD2 matches 8 bases. The CDR3 spans 15 residues. Germline trimming cut 4 bases from V and 9 bases from J; bases unmatched to any gene: 11. Germline V gives CDR1 LGHNA, CDR2 YSLEER. The CDR3 region has the DNA TGCGCCAGCAGCCTCAGAGGCTTGCTAGCGGGTGAGCAGTTCTTC. It yields the protein CASSLRGLLAGEQFF.

This clone was detected only a few times. The chain is built from TRBV6-2 or TRBV6-3 and TRBJ2-2, with 9 bases that match TRBD1. Germline V CDR1 and CDR2: MNHEY, SVGEGT. Trimming took 4 bases from V and 5 from J; bases not matched to a gene: 8. CDR3 length: 16 amino acids. Here the CDR3 DNA reads TGTGCCAGCAGTTTGCCGGGACAGGGAAGGACCGGGGAGCTGTTTTTT. Translation gives CASSLPGQGRTGELFF.

V is TRBV7-2 and J is TRBJ2-1; tentative D call: TRBD2 (6 bases). The V end was cut by 5 bases, the J end by 13 bases, with 12 bases between. The CDR3 covers 11 residues. Per germline, CDR1 SGHTA and CDR2 FQGNSA. The CDR3 nucleotides read TGTGCCAGCAGCCCGCGGGGCCCCCAGTTCTTC. It specifies CASSPRGPQFF.